A single count supports the clone carrying this T cell receptor beta chain. Its antigen is not identified. The sample comes from a study of cytomegalovirus exposure and HLA in healthy donors. The CDR3 totals 15 residues. Germline lookup yields CDR1 GTSNPN and CDR2 SVGIG (reference sequence). The ends were cut back, 0 bases at V and 1 base at J, with 11 bases in the middle. Researchers ran the PCR with 60 Vbeta and 13 Jbeta primers. The protocol was immunoSEQ multiplex PCR, while the TCRdb copy is restricted to in-frame clones and leaves out a portion. This sample carries 130,000 or so clones, 84% of them seen once, and the ten largest clones take 2.5% to 3%. Study results and caveats: Association of a missense DCLRE1C variant with TCR beta V- and J-gene trimming was reported in a later analysis. For cytomegalovirus status, the classifier reportedly gave diagnoses with high specificity and sensitivity. Cytomegalovirus-associated TCR beta chains were listed, numbering 150 to 200.

This clonotype originated in a woman aged 18-29 years in good health and CMV-seropositive. What was sequenced was PBMCs. V and J are TRBV30 and TRBJ2-3, with unresolved D. CDR3 sequence reads: CAWSVPGFGTDTQYF. The CDR3, as DNA: TGTGCCTGGAGTGTACCAGGTTTCGGCACAGATACGCAGTATTTT.